Listed below are T cell receptor beta chains from one sample, sequenced in a study of blood T cell repertoires in COVID-19. Generated by immunoSEQ multiplex PCR, the TCRdb table keeps only in-frame clones and is missing some. The sample records some 180,000 clones, over 75% being singletons. The sequencing input was peripheral blood. These receptors all stem from a man aged 50 to 60 who had recovered from COVID-19. Both conserved end residues are part of each CDR3. D genes are given only for firm matches. The listing skips clone size in some rows; elsewhere it reads once, few, many or a size class.

D: TRBD2; J: TRBJ2-1; size: -; V: TRBV2; CDR3: CASSQRDYNEQFF; DNA: TGTGCCAGCTCCCAGCGGGATTACAATGAGCAGTTCTTC
D: TRBD1; J: TRBJ1-6; size: -; V: TRBV7-3; CDR3: CASSVTGGSNSPLHF; DNA: TGTGCCAGCAGCGTGACAGGGGGCTCTAATTCACCCCTCCACTTT
D: TRBD2; J: TRBJ2-5; size: -; V: TRBV19; CDR3: CASSTSGRPTPLQETQYF; DNA: TGTGCCAGTAGTACTAGCGGGAGGCCTACTCCCCTCCAAGAGACCCAGTACTTC
D: -; J: TRBJ1-5; size: -; V: TRBV19; CDR3: CASGFSQPQHF; DNA: TGTGCCAGTGGCTTCAGTCAGCCCCAGCATTTT
D: TRBD2; J: TRBJ2-1; size: few; V: TRBV2; CDR3: CASVPGTSVNNEQFF; DNA: TGTGCCAGCGTACCTGGGACTAGCGTAAACAATGAGCAGTTCTTC
D: TRBD2; J: TRBJ2-2; size: -; V: TRBV6-5; CDR3: CATATSGRGAGELFF; DNA: TGTGCCACCGCTACTAGCGGGAGAGGAGCCGGGGAGCTGTTTTTT
D: TRBD1; J: TRBJ2-1; size: -; V: TRBV11-2; CDR3: CASTLGQDPYNEQFF; DNA: TGTGCCAGCACCCTCGGACAGGATCCCTACAATGAGCAGTTCTTC
D: TRBD1; J: TRBJ1-1; size: few; V: TRBV27; CDR3: CASSFLYGTAMNTEAFF; DNA: TGTGCCAGCAGTTTTCTGTATGGGACAGCCATGAACACTGAAGCTTTCTTT
D: -; J: TRBJ2-4; size: -; V: TRBV3-1/TRBV3-2; CDR3: CASSQFIVQGIQYF; DNA: TGTGCCAGCAGCCAATTTATAGTCCAGGGGATTCAGTACTTC
D: TRBD1; J: TRBJ2-7; size: -; V: TRBV6-6; CDR3: CASSPSDRAKHF; DNA: TGTGCCAGCAGTCCCTCGGACAGGGCCAAACACTTC
D: -; J: TRBJ1-5; size: -; V: TRBV7-9; CDR3: CASSSLPSNQPQHF; DNA: TGTGCCAGCAGCTCCCTTCCGAGTAATCAGCCCCAGCATTTT
D: -; J: TRBJ1-3; size: -; V: TRBV7-6; CDR3: CASSLAGVGRASGNTIYF; DNA: TGTGCCAGCAGCTTAGCGGGGGTCGGGAGGGCCTCTGGAAACACCATATATTTT
D: TRBD2; J: TRBJ2-5; size: -; V: TRBV30; CDR3: CAWSSGGRIQETQYF; DNA: TGTGCCTGGTCGTCGGGAGGGCGAATCCAAGAGACCCAGTACTTC
D: TRBD2; J: TRBJ2-1; size: many; V: TRBV15; CDR3: CATSSRFRGSSYNEQFF; DNA: TGTGCCACCAGCAGCCGTTTTCGCGGGAGCTCCTACAATGAGCAGTTCTTC
D: TRBD1; J: TRBJ2-7; size: -; V: TRBV5-6; CDR3: CASSRRTGSLYEQYF; DNA: TGTGCCAGCAGCCGGCGGACAGGTTCCCTCTACGAGCAGTACTTC
D: -; J: TRBJ1-4; size: -; V: TRBV3-1/TRBV3-2; CDR3: CASSHTSTGVNEKLFF; DNA: TGTGCCAGCAGCCACACCTCGACAGGTGTTAATGAAAAACTGTTTTTT
D: TRBD2; J: TRBJ2-1; size: -; V: TRBV29-1; CDR3: CSVEKTMTSGGYNEQFF; DNA: TGCAGCGTTGAAAAGACGATGACTAGCGGCGGCTACAATGAGCAGTTCTTC
D: TRBD2; J: TRBJ2-2; size: -; V: TRBV28; CDR3: CASSFDRTSGITGELFF; DNA: TGTGCCAGCAGTTTCGATCGGACTAGCGGGATAACCGGGGAGCTGTTTTTT
D: -; J: TRBJ1-1; size: once; V: TRBV4-3; CDR3: CASSQHLTHGTEAFF; DNA: TGCGCCAGCAGCCAACATCTGACACACGGCACTGAAGCTTTCTTT
D: TRBD1; J: TRBJ2-1; size: -; V: TRBV7-2; CDR3: CASSSGTGDNEQFF; DNA: TGTGCCAGCAGCTCCGGGACAGGGGACAATGAGCAGTTCTTC
D: TRBD2; J: TRBJ2-5; size: -; V: TRBV19; CDR3: CASRMIAGGPGETQYF; DNA: TGTGCCAGTAGAATGATAGCGGGAGGGCCGGGGGAGACCCAGTACTTC
D: -; J: TRBJ2-5; size: -; V: TRBV6-4; CDR3: CASSDRDLVHETQYF; DNA: TGTGCCAGCAGTGACCGAGACCTAGTTCATGAGACCCAGTACTTC
D: TRBD2; J: TRBJ2-2; size: -; V: TRBV7-8; CDR3: CASSRLAPNTGELFF; DNA: TGTGCCAGCAGCCGACTAGCGCCTAACACCGGGGAGCTGTTTTTT
D: -; J: TRBJ2-1; size: -; V: TRBV10-2; CDR3: CASSDYPRLGVGDNEQFF; DNA: TGCGCCAGCAGCGACTACCCCCGACTAGGCGTTGGGGACAATGAGCAGTTCTTC
D: -; J: TRBJ2-5; size: -; V: TRBV5-1; CDR3: CASSFGRQGREETQYF; DNA: TGCGCCAGCAGCTTTGGGCGACAGGGGAGGGAAGAGACCCAGTACTTC
D: -; J: TRBJ1-2; size: -; V: TRBV13; CDR3: CASSLEVMAGDHYGYTF; DNA: TGTGCCAGCAGCTTAGAGGTCATGGCAGGGGACCACTATGGCTACACCTTC
D: TRBD1; J: TRBJ1-2; size: -; V: TRBV7-2; CDR3: CASRLTSGTGGGGYTF; DNA: TGTGCCAGCAGGTTAACCTCAGGGACAGGGGGCGGCGGCTACACCTTC
D: TRBD2; J: TRBJ2-7; size: -; V: TRBV7-9; CDR3: CASSFAALSGEWYEQYF; DNA: TGTGCCAGCAGCTTCGCCGCCTTGAGCGGGGAATGGTACGAGCAGTACTTC
D: TRBD1; J: TRBJ2-7; size: -; V: TRBV10-3; CDR3: CAIKAGTGSYEQYF; DNA: TGTGCCATTAAAGCCGGGACAGGGTCCTACGAGCAGTACTTC
D: -; J: TRBJ2-5; size: -; V: TRBV10-3; CDR3: CAISESGSKETQYF; DNA: TGTGCCATCAGTGAGTCCGGGTCTAAAGAGACCCAGTACTTC
D: TRBD2; J: TRBJ2-7; size: -; V: TRBV19; CDR3: CASSPSPGTSGMNF; DNA: TGTGCCAGTAGTCCATCCCCCGGGACTAGCGGGATGAACTTC
D: -; J: TRBJ2-7; size: -; V: TRBV27; CDR3: CASSLSGIHEQYF; DNA: TGTGCCAGCAGTTTGTCGGGGATTCACGAGCAGTACTTC
D: -; J: TRBJ2-5; size: -; V: TRBV20-1; CDR3: CSASIAYQETQYF; DNA: TGCAGTGCTAGTATAGCGTACCAAGAGACCCAGTACTTC
D: TRBD2; J: TRBJ2-5; size: -; V: TRBV19; CDR3: CASSSQGLSAGGPPETQYF; DNA: TGTGCCAGTAGCTCACAGGGTCTATCAGCGGGAGGGCCTCCGGAGACCCAGTACTTC
D: TRBD2; J: TRBJ2-3; size: once; V: TRBV27; CDR3: CASSSFRVKRDSTDTQYF; DNA: TGTGCCAGCAGTTCCTTCAGGGTGAAGCGGGATTCCACAGATACGCAGTATTTT
D: TRBD1; J: TRBJ2-2; size: -; V: TRBV5-1; CDR3: CASSLEGQGTGELFF; DNA: TGCGCCAGCAGCTTGGAGGGACAGGGAACCGGGGAGCTGTTTTTT
D: -; J: TRBJ1-2; size: -; V: TRBV2; CDR3: CASSILQGPGGYTF; DNA: TGTGCCAGCAGTATCCTACAGGGTCCGGGGGGCTACACCTTC
D: -; J: TRBJ2-7; size: -; V: TRBV5-1; CDR3: CASSSQGPLYEQYF; DNA: TGCGCCAGCAGCAGTCAGGGCCCCCTTTACGAGCAGTACTTC
D: -; J: TRBJ1-4; size: few; V: TRBV5-5; CDR3: CASIPVEFSEKLFF; DNA: TGTGCCAGCATCCCTGTCGAGTTTTCCGAAAAACTGTTTTTT
D: -; J: TRBJ2-5; size: once; V: TRBV3-1/TRBV3-2; CDR3: CASSRKTSWMLDF; DNA: TGTGCCAGCAGCAGAAAGACTAGTTGGATGTTAGACTTC
D: -; J: TRBJ2-1; size: -; V: TRBV27; CDR3: CASSPRPEANEQFF; DNA: TGTGCCAGCAGTCCGAGGCCTGAAGCCAATGAGCAGTTCTTC
D: TRBD2; J: TRBJ2-7; size: -; V: TRBV29-1; CDR3: CSVSPGGNRYEQYF; DNA: TGCAGCGTTTCACCGGGAGGGAACCGCTACGAGCAGTACTTC
D: -; J: TRBJ2-1; size: -; V: TRBV7-6; CDR3: CASSSRLGSYNEQFF; DNA: TGTGCCAGCAGCTCCAGACTTGGCTCCTACAATGAGCAGTTCTTC
D: -; J: TRBJ2-3; size: few; V: TRBV7-9; CDR3: CASSFYGTYTDTQYF; DNA: TGTGCCAGCAGCTTCTACGGGACTTACACAGATACGCAGTATTTT
D: TRBD2; J: TRBJ2-3; size: -; V: TRBV3-1/TRBV3-2; CDR3: CASSQGVLAGADTQYF; DNA: TGTGCCAGCAGCCAAGGAGTACTAGCGGGAGCAGATACGCAGTATTTT
D: TRBD2; J: TRBJ2-2; size: -; V: TRBV2; CDR3: CASKFGLIAGVSGTGELFF; DNA: TGTGCCAGCAAATTCGGACTTATAGCGGGAGTCTCTGGCACCGGGGAGCTGTTTTTT
D: -; J: TRBJ2-7; size: -; V: TRBV7-7; CDR3: CASRPLGTSSYEQYF; DNA: TGTGCCAGCAGGCCGCTCGGGACATCCTCCTACGAGCAGTACTTC
D: -; J: TRBJ1-3; size: few; V: TRBV11-2; CDR3: CASSLGGRNTIYF; DNA: TGTGCCAGCAGCCTAGGCGGGAGAAACACCATATATTTT
D: -; J: TRBJ1-2; size: -; V: TRBV6-5; CDR3: CASRRGNYGYTF; DNA: TGTGCCAGCAGGAGAGGGAATTATGGCTACACCTTC
D: TRBD2; J: TRBJ2-3; size: -; V: TRBV7-2; CDR3: CASSRGGGLSTDTQYF; DNA: TGTGCCAGCTCGCGGGGGGGAGGCCTCAGCACAGATACGCAGTATTTT